Sequencing of this TCR beta chain was carried out in a study of spatial heterogeneity in lung cancer. This clonotype was seen many times. Its antigen is not known. Noted time point: sample taken at primary tumor resection. There were some 70 donors, all of them untreated patients with early-stage non-small cell lung cancer. Extraction of whole RNA from tumor, nontumor lung or frozen PBMC preceded unsorted sequencing. Study-wide points: Circulating ubiquitous expanded tumor TCRs were observed more frequently at resection than at follow-up.

The library protocol tagged each TCR cDNA with a unique molecular identifier. TCRdb fed the 5' RACE reads into MiXCR, producing one record per CDR3 protein. The sample shows 35,000 to 45,000 distinct CDR3 sequences, 5% to 5.5% of them seen only once. The source of this sequence is a female donor with early-stage non-small cell lung cancer. Sequenced material: PBMCs, taken at surgery.

As DNA, the CDR3 is TGCGCCAGCAGCTTGGGGCAGCACAATGAGCAGTTCTTC. Translation: CASSLGQHNEQFF. This chain links TRBV5-1 with TRBJ2-1, with no clear D. Looked up from germline, CDR1 is SGHRS and CDR2 is YFSETQ. The CDR3 runs to 13 residues. The germline V and J ends were trimmed by 0 bases and 5 bases, with 6 bases remaining between them.